Each of the 13 T cell receptor beta chains below was sequenced from the same sample in a study of metastatic and nonmetastatic thyroid tumors. TCRdb re-called the PCR reads via MiXCR. The sample contains 9,400 or so clones, roughly 30% of which appear only once. Prior to thyroid surgery, none of the patients had received any treatment. Sample: adjacent normal tissue. Source of these receptors: a female donor with papillary thyroid cancer or a benign thyroid nodule (not recorded which). Some clones in this sample may be carry-over from other donors' samples.

V gene TRBV6-2 or TRBV6-3 combines with J gene TRBJ1-2; D uncertain. This CDR3 has 13 amino acids. Deletions cut 8 bases from V and 2 bases from J, with 12 bases between. Germline V lookup: CDR1 MNHEY, CDR2 SVGEGT. The CDR3 nucleotides read TGTGCCAGCCTCAGAGAAGAGAACTATGGCTACACCTTC. This sequence encodes CASLREENYGYTF.

The table lists this clone with a few counts. V is TRBV25-1 and J is TRBJ1-6; D gene uncertain. CDR1 and CDR2 from the germline V gene are MGHDK and SYGVNS. V was pared by 4 bases and J by 14 bases, with 21 bases between. The CDR3 contains 15 residues. CDR3 protein: CASSGDPNAILTLHF. CDR3 DNA sequence: TGTGCCAGCAGTGGAGACCCCAATGCGATTTTGACCCTCCACTTT.

CDR3 sequence: CSARAGGSSGSTDTQYF. For the CDR3, the DNA is TGCAGTGCTAGGGCGGGGGGGTCTAGCGGGAGCACAGATACGCAGTATTTT. The V call is TRBV20-1, the J call TRBJ2-3; 9 bases map to TRBD2. The CDR3 is 17 residues long. Germline assignment: CDR1 DFQATT and CDR2 SNEGSKA (reference sequence). V trimming: 3 bases; J trimming: 0 bases; junction bases outside the gene matches: 10.

This clone is medium-sized in the sample. Other DNA sequences of this sample code for an identical CDR3. The chain couples TRBV19 to TRBJ1-1; no clear D. Trimming left V 5 bases short and J 1 base short, with 8 bases between. The germline CDR1 and CDR2 sequences are LNHDA and SQIVND (reference sequence). This CDR3 has 13 amino acids. As DNA, the CDR3 is TGTGCCAGTAGTCTTTGGGGGAACACTGAAGCTTTCTTT. It is translated as CASSLWGNTEAFF.

In its sample, this clone ranks as medium-sized (0.01 to 0.1%). The chain recombines TRBV24-1 with TRBJ2-1; unclear D gene. Trimming removed 0 bases from V and 0 bases from J, with 8 bases in between. The CDR3 consists of 16 residues. The germline gives CDR1 KGHDR, CDR2 SFDVKD. The CDR3 DNA is TGTGCCACCAGTGATTTGGGAGCTCCCTCCTACAATGAGCAGTTCTTC. Translated: CATSDLGAPSYNEQFF.

This clone was observed at least ten times. This chain uses TRBV7-2 with TRBJ1-5; D is unresolved. Looked up from germline, CDR1 is SGHTA and CDR2 is FQGNSA. V lost 5 bases, J lost 6 bases, and 11 bases lay in between. This CDR3 spans 13 amino acids. CDR3 nucleotide sequence: TGTGCCAGCAGCCTATCGGGCAGTCAGCCCCAGCATTTT. Amino acid sequence: CASSLSGSQPQHF.

J is TRBJ2-1 and V is TRBV30; maybe TRBD1 (6 bases). Germline V gene data show CDR1 as GTSNPN and CDR2 as SVGIG (reference sequence). This CDR3 comprises 13 residues. V dropped 3 bases and J dropped 5 bases, with 11 bases sitting between them. The CDR3 spells CAWSPDSDNEQFF. The DNA of the CDR3 is TGTGCCTGGAGCCCGGACAGTGACAATGAGCAGTTCTTC.

V gene TRBV6-1 combines with J gene TRBJ1-3; TRBD1 agrees at 8 bases. This CDR3 comprises 15 residues. Germline CDR1 and CDR2: MNHNS and SASEGT. The V segment lost 6 bases and the J segment 5 bases; nucleotides outside the gene matches: 9. The CDR3 DNA follows: TGTGCCAGCAGCCATCCAGGGGGCGCGAGAAACACCATATATTTT. Its protein is CASSHPGGARNTIYF.

The chain has TRBV5-8 and TRBJ2-6; D is uncertain. This CDR3 has 12 residues. Germline V lookup: CDR1 SGHTS, CDR2 YDEGEE. V was shortened by 5 bases and J by 3 bases, with 3 bases between the two germline ends. DNA of the CDR3: TGTGCCAGCAGGGGTGGGGCCAACGTCCTGACTTTC. This codes for CASRGGANVLTF.

This clone was observed once. This sequence joins TRBV11-2 and TRBJ2-1; 9 nucleotides agree with TRBD2. V shed 3 bases, J shed 0 bases, and the junction held 6 bases outside the gene matches. CDR3 length equals 17 residues. CDR1 is SGHAT and CDR2 is FQNNGV in the germline V gene. CDR3 loop: CASSFPRSGSSYNEQFF. The CDR3 DNA follows: TGTGCCAGCAGCTTCCCCCGTAGCGGGAGCTCCTACAATGAGCAGTTCTTC.

The chain combines TRBV28 with TRBJ1-2, with a possible D match to TRBD1 (6 bases). Germline V gives CDR1 MDHEN, CDR2 SYDVKM. CDR3 length: 14 residues. Trimming took off 3 bases at V and 7 bases at J, with 15 bases between the two ends. The chain's CDR3 is CASSFGGAWSGYTF. In DNA form, the CDR3 reads TGTGCCAGCAGTTTCGGGGGGGCGTGGAGTGGCTACACCTTC.

In its sample, this clone was seen a few times. This sequence joins TRBV4-3 and TRBJ2-6; D gene uncertain. Germline CDR1 and CDR2: LGHNA and YSLEER. Trimming shortened V by 0 bases and J by 0 bases, and 6 bases separated the two germline ends. The CDR3 loop spans 16 amino acids. The CDR3 bases are TGCGCCAGCAGCCAAGATATAGCCTCTGGGGCCAACGTCCTGACTTTC. Protein product: CASSQDIASGANVLTF.

The chain joins TRBV7-8 to TRBJ1-1, with D tentatively TRBD1 (5 bases). The CDR3 sequence is 15 residues long. Trimming left V 5 bases short and J 6 bases short, with 19 bases between. The germline gives CDR1 SGHVS, CDR2 FQNEAQ. The CDR3 DNA reads as TGTGCCAGCAGCGCTCGGGGACGTCTGAGGGCTGAAGCTTTCTTT. As protein: CASSARGRLRAEAFF.